This T cell receptor (beta chain) was retrieved from a study of beta chain features in type 1 diabetes. This CDR3 comprises 11 residues. V lost 7 bases and J lost 12; bases outside the gene matches: 9. CDR1 is SQVTM and CDR2 is ANQGSEA in the germline V gene. Sequencing targeted expressed TCRB transcripts, as all isolated RNA had been reverse transcribed. Profiling relied on immunoSEQ multiplex PCR, and the TCRdb table lists in-frame clones only, not all of them. Of fewer than 200,000 clones in the sample, approximately 10% are singletons; the top ten hold less than 0.5%. Study observations and caveats: Cells carrying high TCR expression could end up over-represented when cDNA is sequenced. Shortening that was moderate but significant affected the TCRB CDR3s of Type 1 diabetes patients in all four CD4+ subsets.

A note on this clone: Its antigen is still unknown.

The receptor comes from a man aged 30 to 39 with type 1 diabetes. V usage is TRBV29-1 and J usage is TRBJ2-1, with 7 positions matching TRBD1. Sequencing was done on a sample of central memory CD4+ T cells from blood. CDR3 nucleotide sequence: TGCAGCGCAGAATTACAGGGGCCGCAGTTCTTC. It codes for CSAELQGPQFF.